The 2 T cell receptor beta chains in this list originate from one sample, sequenced in a study of technical replicates of blood from four donors. This table comes from immunoSEQ multiplex PCR, and its TCRdb copy is limited to in-frame clones, with some not included. The data show around 77,000 clones, around nine tenths seen once. The sequenced sample was T cells isolated from PBMCs. The receptor source for this set is a human donor in good health.

CDR3: CASSQDRSFQPQHF. CDR3 DNA sequence: TGTGCCAGCAGCCAAGACAGGAGTTTTCAGCCCCAGCATTTT. The chain uses TRBV7-8 and TRBJ1-5; D may be TRBD1 (6 bases). This CDR3 is 14 amino acids long. Germline-derived CDR1 and CDR2 are SGHVS and FQNEAQ. The V end was cut by 5 bases, the J end by 6 bases, with 14 bases between.

The chain joins TRBV29-1 to TRBJ2-1; possible D gene TRBD1, 6 bases. The CDR3 sequence is 14 residues long. Per the germline V gene, CDR1 is SQVTM and CDR2 is ANQGSEA. Deletions cut 5 bases from V and 0 bases from J, with 11 bases between. The CDR3 DNA reads TGCAGCGTTTTCACAGGGAGCTCCTACAATGAGCAGTTCTTC. Translating it yields CSVFTGSSYNEQFF.